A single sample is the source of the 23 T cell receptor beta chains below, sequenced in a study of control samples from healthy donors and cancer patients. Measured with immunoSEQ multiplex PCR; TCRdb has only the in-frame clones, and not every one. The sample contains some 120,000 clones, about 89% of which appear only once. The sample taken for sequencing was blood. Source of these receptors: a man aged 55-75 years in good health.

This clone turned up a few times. The CDR3 DNA sequence: TGCGCCAGCAGCCCCACGGGCAGCGGGAACACCGGGGAGCTGTTTTTT. It codes for CASSPTGSGNTGELFF. The chain has TRBV5-1 and TRBJ2-2, with D possibly TRBD2 on 5 matching bases. With 4 bases removed from V and 1 base from J, the gap between germline ends came to 14 bases. The CDR3 extends over 16 amino acids. Germline V gene lookup returns CDR1 SGHRS and CDR2 YFSETQ.

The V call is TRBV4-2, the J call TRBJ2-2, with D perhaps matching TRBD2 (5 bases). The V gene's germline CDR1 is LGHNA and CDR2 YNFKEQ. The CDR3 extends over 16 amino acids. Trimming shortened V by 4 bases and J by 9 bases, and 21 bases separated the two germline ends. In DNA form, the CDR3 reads TGTGCCAGCAGCCGCGACCCCGGAGGCTCTTTCTGGGAGCTGTTTTTT. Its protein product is CASSRDPGGSFWELFF.

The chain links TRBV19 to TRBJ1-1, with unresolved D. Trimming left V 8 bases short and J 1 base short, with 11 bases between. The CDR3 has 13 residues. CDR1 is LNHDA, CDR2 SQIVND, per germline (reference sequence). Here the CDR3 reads CASRRGQNTEAFF. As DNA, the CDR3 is TGTGCCAGTCGGCGCGGTCAGAACACTGAAGCTTTCTTT.

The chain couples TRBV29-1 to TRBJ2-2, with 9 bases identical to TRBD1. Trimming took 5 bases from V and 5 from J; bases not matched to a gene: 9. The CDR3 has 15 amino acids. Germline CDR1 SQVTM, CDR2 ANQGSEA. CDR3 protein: CSVKFPGQGTGELFF. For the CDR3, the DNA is TGCAGCGTTAAGTTTCCGGGACAGGGAACCGGGGAGCTGTTTTTT.

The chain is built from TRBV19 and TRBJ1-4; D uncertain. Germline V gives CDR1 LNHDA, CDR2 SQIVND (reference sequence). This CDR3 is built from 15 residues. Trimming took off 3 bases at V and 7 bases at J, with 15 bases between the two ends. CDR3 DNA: TGTGCCAGTAGTATGATGGGCAACGGAGGTGAAAAACTGTTTTTT. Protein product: CASSMMGNGGEKLFF.

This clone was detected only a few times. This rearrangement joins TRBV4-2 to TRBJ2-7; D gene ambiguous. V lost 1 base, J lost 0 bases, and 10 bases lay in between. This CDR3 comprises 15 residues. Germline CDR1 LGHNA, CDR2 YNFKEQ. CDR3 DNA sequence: TGTGCCAGCAGCCAAGCTACATTGAGCTCCTACGAGCAGTACTTC. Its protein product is CASSQATLSSYEQYF.

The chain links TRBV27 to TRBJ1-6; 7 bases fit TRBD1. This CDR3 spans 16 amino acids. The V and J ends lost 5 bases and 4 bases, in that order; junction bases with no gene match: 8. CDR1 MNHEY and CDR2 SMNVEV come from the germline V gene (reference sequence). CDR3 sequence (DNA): TGTGCCAGCAGTCCCCCAGGGGACAGTTATAATTCACCCCTCCACTTT. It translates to CASSPPGDSYNSPLHF.

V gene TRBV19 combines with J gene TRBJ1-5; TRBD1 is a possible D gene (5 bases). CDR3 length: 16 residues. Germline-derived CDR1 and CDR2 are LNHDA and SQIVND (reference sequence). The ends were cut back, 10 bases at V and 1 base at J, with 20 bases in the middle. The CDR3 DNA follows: TGTGCCACTGATCAGGGCCCCCGCGGCAGCAATCAGCCCCAGCATTTT. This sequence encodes CATDQGPRGSNQPQHF.

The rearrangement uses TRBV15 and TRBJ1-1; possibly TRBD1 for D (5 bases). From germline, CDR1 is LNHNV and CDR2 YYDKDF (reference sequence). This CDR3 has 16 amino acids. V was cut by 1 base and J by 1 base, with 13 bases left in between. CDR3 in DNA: TGTGCCACCAGCAGAGGGGGGACCCAAGGGAACACTGAAGCTTTCTTT. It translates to CATSRGGTQGNTEAFF.

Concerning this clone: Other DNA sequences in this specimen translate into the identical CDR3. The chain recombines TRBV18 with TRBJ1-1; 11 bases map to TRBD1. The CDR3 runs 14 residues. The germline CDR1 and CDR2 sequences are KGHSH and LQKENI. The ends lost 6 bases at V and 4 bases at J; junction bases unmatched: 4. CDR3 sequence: CASSPGTGGTEAFF. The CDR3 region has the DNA TGTGCCAGCTCGCCTGGGACAGGGGGCACTGAAGCTTTCTTT.

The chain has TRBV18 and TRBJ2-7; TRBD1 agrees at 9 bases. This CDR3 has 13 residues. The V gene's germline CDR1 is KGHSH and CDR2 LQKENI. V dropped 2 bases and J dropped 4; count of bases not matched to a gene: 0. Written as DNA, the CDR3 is TGTGCCAGCTCACCAGGGACAGGGTACGAGCAGTACTTC. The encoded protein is CASSPGTGYEQYF.

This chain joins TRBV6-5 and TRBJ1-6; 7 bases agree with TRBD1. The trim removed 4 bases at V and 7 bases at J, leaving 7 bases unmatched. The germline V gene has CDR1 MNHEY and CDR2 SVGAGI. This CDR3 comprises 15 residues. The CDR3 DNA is TGTGCCAGCAGTTTTGAGGGGGCGGCCAATTCACCCCTCCACTTT. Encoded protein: CASSFEGAANSPLHF.

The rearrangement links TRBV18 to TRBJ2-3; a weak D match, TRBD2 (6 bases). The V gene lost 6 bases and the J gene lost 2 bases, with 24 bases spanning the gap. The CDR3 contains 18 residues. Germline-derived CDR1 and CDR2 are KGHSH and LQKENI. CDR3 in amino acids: CASSRSAGTQTHTDTQYF. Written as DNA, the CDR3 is TGTGCCAGCTCCCGCTCAGCCGGGACTCAAACCCACACAGATACGCAGTATTTT.

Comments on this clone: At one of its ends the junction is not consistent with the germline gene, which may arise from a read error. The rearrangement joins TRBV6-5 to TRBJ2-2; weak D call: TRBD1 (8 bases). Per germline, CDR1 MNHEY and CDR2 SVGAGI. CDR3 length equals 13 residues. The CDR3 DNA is TGTGCCAGCAGTTACCTCAACAGGGGGGGGCTGTTTTTT. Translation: CASSYLNRGGLFF.

The CDR3 DNA reads TGTGCCAGCTCTTCTGGAATCATGAGGCAGTACTTC. Translated: CASSSGIMRQYF. V is TRBV19 and J is TRBJ2-7; no clear D gene. The germline V and J ends were trimmed by 9 bases and 9 bases, with 18 bases remaining between them. The CDR3 is 12 amino acids. The germline V gene has CDR1 LNHDA and CDR2 SQIVND (reference sequence).

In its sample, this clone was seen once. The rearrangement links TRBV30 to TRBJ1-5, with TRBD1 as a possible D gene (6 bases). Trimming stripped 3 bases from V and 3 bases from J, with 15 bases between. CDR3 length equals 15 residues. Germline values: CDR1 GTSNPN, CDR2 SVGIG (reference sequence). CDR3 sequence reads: CAWRRGGTINQPQHF. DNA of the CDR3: TGTGCCTGGAGGCGGGGGGGGACAATCAATCAGCCCCAGCATTTT.

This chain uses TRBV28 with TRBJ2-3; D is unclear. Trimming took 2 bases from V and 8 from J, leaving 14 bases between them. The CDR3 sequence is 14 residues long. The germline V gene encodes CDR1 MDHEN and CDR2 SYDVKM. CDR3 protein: CASSLSLAVGTQYF. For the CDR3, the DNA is TGTGCCAGCAGTTTAAGTTTGGCGGTGGGTACGCAGTATTTT.

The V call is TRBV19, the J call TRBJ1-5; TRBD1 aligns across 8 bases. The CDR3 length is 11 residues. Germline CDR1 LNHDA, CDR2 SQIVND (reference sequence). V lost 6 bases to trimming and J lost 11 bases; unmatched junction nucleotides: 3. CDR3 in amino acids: CASRKDRAQHF. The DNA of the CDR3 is TGTGCCAGTAGGAAGGACAGGGCCCAGCATTTT. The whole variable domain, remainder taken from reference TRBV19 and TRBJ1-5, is DGGITQSPKYLFRKEGQNVTLSCEQNLNHDAMYWYRQDPGQGLRLIYYSQIVNDFQKGDIAEGYSVSREKKESFPLTVTSAQKNPTAFYLCASRKDRAQHFGDGTRLSIL.

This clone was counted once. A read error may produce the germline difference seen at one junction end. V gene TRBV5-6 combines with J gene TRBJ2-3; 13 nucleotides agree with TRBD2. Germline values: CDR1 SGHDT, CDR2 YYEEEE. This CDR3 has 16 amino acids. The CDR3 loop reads CASSLALAGGLDTQYF. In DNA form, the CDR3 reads TGTGCCAGCAGTTTGGCACTAGCGGGGGGGCTAGATACGCAGTATTTT.

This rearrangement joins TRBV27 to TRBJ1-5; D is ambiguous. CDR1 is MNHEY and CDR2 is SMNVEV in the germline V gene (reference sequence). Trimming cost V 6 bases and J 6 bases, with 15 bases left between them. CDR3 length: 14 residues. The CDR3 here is CASRSGNRGQPQHF. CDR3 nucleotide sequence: TGTGCCAGCAGATCCGGAAACAGAGGTCAGCCCCAGCATTTT.

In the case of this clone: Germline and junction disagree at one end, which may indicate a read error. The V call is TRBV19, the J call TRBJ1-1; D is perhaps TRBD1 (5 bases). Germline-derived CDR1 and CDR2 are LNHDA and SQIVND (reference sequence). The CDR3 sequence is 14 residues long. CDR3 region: CASTIMGGSRAAFF. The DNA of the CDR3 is TGTGCCAGTACTATAATGGGGGGAAGCCGTGCAGCTTTCTTT.

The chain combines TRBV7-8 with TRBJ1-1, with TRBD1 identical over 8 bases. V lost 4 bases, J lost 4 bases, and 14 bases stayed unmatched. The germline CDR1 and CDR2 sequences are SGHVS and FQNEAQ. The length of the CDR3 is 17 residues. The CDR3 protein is CASSWILAGGTATEAFF. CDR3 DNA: TGTGCCAGCAGCTGGATACTAGCAGGGGGCACGGCCACTGAAGCTTTCTTT.

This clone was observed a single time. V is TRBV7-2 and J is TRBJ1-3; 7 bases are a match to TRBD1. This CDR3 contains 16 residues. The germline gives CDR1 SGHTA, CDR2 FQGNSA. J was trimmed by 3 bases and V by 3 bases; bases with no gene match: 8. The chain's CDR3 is CASSFGGGGFGNTIYF. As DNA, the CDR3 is TGTGCCAGCAGCTTTGGGGGAGGGGGCTTTGGAAACACCATATATTTT.